Sequencing of this T cell receptor (beta chain) was carried out in a study of blood T cell repertoires in COVID-19 (dated by TCRdb to about 2020). Study-wide context: Collaborator samples came from the United States, Italy and Spain and covered acute and convalescent phases of COVID-19. The sample metadata nearly always contained a de-identified subject ID, COVID-19 status, age in years and sex. The samples were drawn from the first 160 participants of the ongoing ImmuneRACE study and from 950 to 1,500 subjects provided by 6 global collaborators. The repertoires were released in a freely available public database intended as a resource for research on the immune response to SARS-CoV-2. The prospective study material was composed of cDNA or gDNA derived from T cells, B-cell-depleted T cells, or PBMCs. The dataset comprised deeply sampled blood TCRbeta repertoires from subjects exposed to, actively infected with, or recovered from COVID-19. Where HLA class I and class II types were available, the types were taken from metadata supplied by the sample provider, not from assay-based typing. Study-wide conclusions, independent of this receptor: The amount of clinical and demographic metadata varied by source and participant and was provided uncurated.

In Seattle, one collaborating source enrolled patients while the infection was active and tracked those patients longitudinally over the course of disease. Whole blood was collected in K2EDTA tubes by collaborating institutions according to the institutions' own protocols. For TCRbeta analysis, collaborators shipped samples as frozen whole blood, isolated PBMCs, or DNA extracted from either of those sample types. Details on this clone: What this receptor recognizes is not known. Base qualities are not recorded, but no much larger clone differs from it by a single base.

V loses 7 bases of germline sequence and J loses 2 bases, and the interval between the two ends is 17 bases. Looking up the germline V gene yields CDR1 MGHRA and CDR2 YSYEKL. The CDR3 goes from the cysteine to the phenylalanine over 15 residues. The sequence is cut down to CDR3 DNA, 45 bases in frame from base 1. TCRbeta CDR3 regions were amplified from genomic DNA by means of the immunoSEQ Assay, a bias-controlled multiplex PCR. Under the source paper's analysis protocol: Within the assay, amplification of reference gene primers was used to estimate how many nucleated cells each sample contained. To quantify the absolute abundance of each unique TCRbeta CDR3 rearrangement, sequence reads were collapsed and filtered. Productive Simpson clonality was computed per sample as the square root of Simpson's diversity index over productive rearrangements. TCRdb carries this immuneACCESS record with in-frame sequences only. Its versions omit some clonotypes, under half of them owing to an unresolved V gene in the studies checked, with the rest unexplained. The V and J calls and clone size come from that table; D and trimming were worked out from the DNA. In this sample the table shows 230,000 or so clones, around 87% of which occur a single time. Clones ranked in the top ten supply about 2% of the sample.

Sequenced sample: peripheral blood. The receptor was isolated from a woman aged 60 to 75 with COVID-19, enrolled during active disease. This chain is built from TRBV4-1 and TRBJ1-1, and perhaps TRBD1 as D gene, on 5 matching bases. The nucleotide sequence reads TGCGCCAGCAACCTCGGTGGGGCAACAAACACTGAAGCTTTCTTT. Translated, this is CASNLGGATNTEAFF.